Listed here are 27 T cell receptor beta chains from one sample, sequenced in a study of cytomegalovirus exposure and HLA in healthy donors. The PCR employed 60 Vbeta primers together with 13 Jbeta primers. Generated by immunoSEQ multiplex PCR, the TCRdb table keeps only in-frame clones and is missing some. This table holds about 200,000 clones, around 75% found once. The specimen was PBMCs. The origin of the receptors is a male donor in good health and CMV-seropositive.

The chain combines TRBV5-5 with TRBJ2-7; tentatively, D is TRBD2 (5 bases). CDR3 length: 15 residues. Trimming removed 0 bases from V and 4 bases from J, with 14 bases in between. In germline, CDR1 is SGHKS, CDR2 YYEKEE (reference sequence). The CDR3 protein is CASSLVRWESYEQYF. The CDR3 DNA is TGTGCCAGCAGCTTGGTGAGATGGGAGAGTTACGAGCAGTACTTC.

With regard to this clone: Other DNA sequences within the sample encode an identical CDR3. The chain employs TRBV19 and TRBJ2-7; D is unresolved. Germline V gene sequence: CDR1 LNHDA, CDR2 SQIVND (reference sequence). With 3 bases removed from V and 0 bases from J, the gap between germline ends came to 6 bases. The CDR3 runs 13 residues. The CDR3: CASSITSSYEQYF. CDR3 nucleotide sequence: TGTGCCAGTAGTATCACCAGCTCCTACGAGCAGTACTTC. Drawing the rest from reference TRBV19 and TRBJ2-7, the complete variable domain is DGGITQSPKYLFRKEGQNVTLSCEQNLNHDAMYWYRQDPGQGLRLIYYSQIVNDFQKGDIAEGYSVSREKKESFPLTVTSAQKNPTAFYLCASSITSSYEQYFGPGTRLTVT.

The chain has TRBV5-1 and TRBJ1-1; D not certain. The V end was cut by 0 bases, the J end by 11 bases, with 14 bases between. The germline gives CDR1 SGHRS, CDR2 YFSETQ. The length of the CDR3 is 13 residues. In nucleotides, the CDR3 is TGCGCCAGCAGCTTGGCGGTGCGGGATGCGGCTTTCTTT. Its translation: CASSLAVRDAAFF. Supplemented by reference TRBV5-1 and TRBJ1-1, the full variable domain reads KAGVTQTPRYLIKTRGQQVTLSCSPISGHRSVSWYQQTPGQGLQFLFEYFSETQRNKGNFPGRFSGRQFSNSRSEMNVSTLELGDSALYLCASSLAVRDAAFFGQGTRLTVV.

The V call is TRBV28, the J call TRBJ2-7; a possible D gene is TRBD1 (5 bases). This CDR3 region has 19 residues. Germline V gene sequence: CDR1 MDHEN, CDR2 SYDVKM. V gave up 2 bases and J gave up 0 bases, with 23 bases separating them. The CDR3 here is CASSLRGMDELFSSYEQYF. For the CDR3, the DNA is TGTGCCAGCAGTTTAAGGGGAATGGACGAATTATTTAGCTCCTACGAGCAGTACTTC.

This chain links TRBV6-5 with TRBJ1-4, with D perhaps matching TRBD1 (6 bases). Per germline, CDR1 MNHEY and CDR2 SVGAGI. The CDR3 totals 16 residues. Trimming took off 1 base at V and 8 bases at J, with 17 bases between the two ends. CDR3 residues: CASSYFPDRVREKLFF. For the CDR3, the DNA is TGTGCCAGCAGTTACTTCCCGGACAGAGTTCGAGAAAAACTGTTTTTT.

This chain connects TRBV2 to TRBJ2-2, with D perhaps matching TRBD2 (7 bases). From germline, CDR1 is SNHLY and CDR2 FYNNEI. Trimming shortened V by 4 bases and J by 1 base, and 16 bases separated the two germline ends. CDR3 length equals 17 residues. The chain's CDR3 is CASSAHGGLRNTGELFF. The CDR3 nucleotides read TGTGCCAGCAGTGCTCACGGGGGGCTCAGGAACACCGGGGAGCTGTTTTTT.

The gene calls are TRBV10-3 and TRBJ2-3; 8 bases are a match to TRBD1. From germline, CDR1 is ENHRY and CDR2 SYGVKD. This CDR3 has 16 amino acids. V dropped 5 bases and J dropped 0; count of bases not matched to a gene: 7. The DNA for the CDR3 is TGTGCCATCAGTTTAACAGGGGGAGCTAGCACAGATACGCAGTATTTT. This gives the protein CAISLTGGASTDTQYF.

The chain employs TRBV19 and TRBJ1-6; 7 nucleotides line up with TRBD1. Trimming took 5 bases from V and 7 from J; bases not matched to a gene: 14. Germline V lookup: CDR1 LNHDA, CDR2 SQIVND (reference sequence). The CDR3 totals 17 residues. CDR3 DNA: TGTGCCAGTAGTTCCAGGGGGACAACCCGTGAGAATTCACCCCTCCACTTT. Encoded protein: CASSSRGTTRENSPLHF.

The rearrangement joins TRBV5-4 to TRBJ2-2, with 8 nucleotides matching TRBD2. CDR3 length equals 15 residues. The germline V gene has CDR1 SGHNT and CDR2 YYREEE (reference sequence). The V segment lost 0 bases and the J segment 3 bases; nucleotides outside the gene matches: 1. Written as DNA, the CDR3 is TGTGCCAGCAGCTTGGTACTAGCGGACACCGGGGAGCTGTTTTTT. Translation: CASSLVLADTGELFF.

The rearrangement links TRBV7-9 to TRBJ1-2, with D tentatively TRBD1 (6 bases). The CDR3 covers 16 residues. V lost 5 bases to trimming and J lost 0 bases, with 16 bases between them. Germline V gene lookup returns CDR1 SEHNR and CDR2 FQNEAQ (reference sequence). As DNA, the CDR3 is TGTGCCAGCAGCACCCCGTCCAGGACAGCTAACTATGGCTACACCTTC. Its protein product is CASSTPSRTANYGYTF.

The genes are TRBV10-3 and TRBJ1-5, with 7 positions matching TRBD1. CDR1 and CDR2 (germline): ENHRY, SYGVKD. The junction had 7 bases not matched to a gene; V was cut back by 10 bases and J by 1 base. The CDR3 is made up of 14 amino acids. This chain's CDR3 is CATRQGQSNQPQHF. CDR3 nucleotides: TGTGCCACACGACAGGGACAGAGCAATCAGCCCCAGCATTTT.

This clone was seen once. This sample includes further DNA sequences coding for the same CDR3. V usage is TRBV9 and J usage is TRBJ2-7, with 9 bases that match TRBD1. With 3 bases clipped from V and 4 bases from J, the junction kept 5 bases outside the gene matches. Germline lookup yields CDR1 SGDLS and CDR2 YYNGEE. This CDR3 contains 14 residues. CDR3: CASSAGTGLYEQYF. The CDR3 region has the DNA TGTGCCAGCAGCGCCGGGACAGGGCTATACGAGCAGTACTTC.

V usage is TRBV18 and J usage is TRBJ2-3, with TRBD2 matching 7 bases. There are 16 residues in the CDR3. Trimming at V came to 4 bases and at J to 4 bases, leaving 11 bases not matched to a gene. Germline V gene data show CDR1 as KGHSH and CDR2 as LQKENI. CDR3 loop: CASSRPGRTGADTQYF. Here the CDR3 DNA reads TGTGCCAGCTCACGGCCCGGGAGGACCGGCGCAGATACGCAGTATTTT.

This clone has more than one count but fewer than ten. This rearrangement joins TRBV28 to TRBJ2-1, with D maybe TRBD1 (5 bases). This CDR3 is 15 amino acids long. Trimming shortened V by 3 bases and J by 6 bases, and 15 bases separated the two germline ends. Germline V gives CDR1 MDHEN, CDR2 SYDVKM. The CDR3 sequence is CASSLSRSRANEQFF. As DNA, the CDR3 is TGTGCCAGCAGTTTGAGCCGGAGCAGGGCCAATGAGCAGTTCTTC.

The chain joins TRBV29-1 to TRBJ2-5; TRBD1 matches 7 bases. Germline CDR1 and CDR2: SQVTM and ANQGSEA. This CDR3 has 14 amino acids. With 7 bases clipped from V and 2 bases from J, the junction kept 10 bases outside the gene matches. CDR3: CSGLTGYDQETQYF. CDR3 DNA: TGCAGCGGGTTGACAGGGTATGATCAAGAGACCCAGTACTTC. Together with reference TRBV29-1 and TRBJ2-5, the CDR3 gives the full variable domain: SAVISQKPSRDICQRGTSLTIQCQVDSQVTMMFWYRQQPGQSLTLIATANQGSEATYESGFVIDKFPISRPNLTFSTLTVSNMSPEDSSIYLCSGLTGYDQETQYFGPGTRLLVL.

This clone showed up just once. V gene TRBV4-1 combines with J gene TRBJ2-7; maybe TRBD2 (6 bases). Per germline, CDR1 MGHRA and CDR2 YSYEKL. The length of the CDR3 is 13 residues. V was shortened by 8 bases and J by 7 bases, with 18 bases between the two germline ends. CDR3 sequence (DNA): TGCGCCAGCGGCGGGGACTTCTTGGGAGAGCAGTACTTC. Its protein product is CASGGDFLGEQYF.

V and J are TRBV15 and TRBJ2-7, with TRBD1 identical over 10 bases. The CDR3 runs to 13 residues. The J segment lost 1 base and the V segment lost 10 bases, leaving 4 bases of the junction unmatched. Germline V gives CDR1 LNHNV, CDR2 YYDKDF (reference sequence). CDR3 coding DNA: TGTGCCATTCCGGGACAGGGGTCCTACGAGCAGTACTTC. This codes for CAIPGQGSYEQYF.

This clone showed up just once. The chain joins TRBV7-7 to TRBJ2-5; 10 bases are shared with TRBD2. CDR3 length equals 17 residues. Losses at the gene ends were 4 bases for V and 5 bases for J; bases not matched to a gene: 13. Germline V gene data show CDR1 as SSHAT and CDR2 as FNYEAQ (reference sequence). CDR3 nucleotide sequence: TGTGCCAGCAGCTCCCTAAGCGGGGGGGCCGTCTATGAGACCCAGTACTTC. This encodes CASSSLSGGAVYETQYF.

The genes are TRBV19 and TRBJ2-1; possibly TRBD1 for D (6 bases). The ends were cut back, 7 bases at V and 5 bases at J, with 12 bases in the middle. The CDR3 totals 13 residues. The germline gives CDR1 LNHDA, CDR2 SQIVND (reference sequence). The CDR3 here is CASKQGLDNEQFF. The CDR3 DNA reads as TGTGCCAGTAAACAGGGTTTAGACAATGAGCAGTTCTTC.

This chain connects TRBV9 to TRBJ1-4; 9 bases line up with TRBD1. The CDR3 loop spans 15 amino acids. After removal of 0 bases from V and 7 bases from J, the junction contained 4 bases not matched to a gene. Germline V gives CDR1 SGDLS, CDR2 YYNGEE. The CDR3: CASSVGGTGPEKLFF. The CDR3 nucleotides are TGTGCCAGCAGCGTAGGGGGGACAGGGCCTGAAAAACTGTTTTTT.

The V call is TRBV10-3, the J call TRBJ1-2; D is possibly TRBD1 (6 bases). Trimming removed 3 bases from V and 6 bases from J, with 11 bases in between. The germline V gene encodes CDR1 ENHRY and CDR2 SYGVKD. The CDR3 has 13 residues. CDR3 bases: TGTGCCATCAGTGATGACAGGATGGATGGCTACACCTTC. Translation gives CAISDDRMDGYTF.

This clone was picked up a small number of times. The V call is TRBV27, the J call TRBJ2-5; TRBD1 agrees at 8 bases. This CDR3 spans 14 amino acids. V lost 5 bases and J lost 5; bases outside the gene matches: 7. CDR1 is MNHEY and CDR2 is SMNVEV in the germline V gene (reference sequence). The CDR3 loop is CASSLDRGLETQYF. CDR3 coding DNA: TGTGCCAGCAGTCTAGACAGGGGTTTGGAGACCCAGTACTTC.

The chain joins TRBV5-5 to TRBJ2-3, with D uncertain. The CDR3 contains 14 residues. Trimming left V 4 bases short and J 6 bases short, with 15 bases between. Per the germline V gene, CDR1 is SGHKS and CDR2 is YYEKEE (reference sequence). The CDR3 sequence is CASSPPAGVDTQYF. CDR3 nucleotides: TGTGCCAGCAGCCCGCCGGCAGGTGTTGATACGCAGTATTTT.

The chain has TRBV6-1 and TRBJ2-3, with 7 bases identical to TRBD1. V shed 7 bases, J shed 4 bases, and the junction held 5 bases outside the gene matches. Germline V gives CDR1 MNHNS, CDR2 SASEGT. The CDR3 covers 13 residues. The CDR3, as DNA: TGTGCCAGCACGAGACAGGGACCAGATACGCAGTATTTT. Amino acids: CASTRQGPDTQYF.

The CDR3 sequence is CASSSPGDSSQETQYF. CDR3 nucleotide sequence: TGTGCCAGCAGCTCACCCGGGGACAGCAGCCAAGAGACCCAGTACTTC. The V call is TRBV28, the J call TRBJ2-5, with 7 bases matching TRBD1. This CDR3 has 16 amino acids. The ends lost 6 bases at V and 1 base at J; junction bases unmatched: 11. CDR1 is MDHEN and CDR2 is SYDVKM in the germline V gene.

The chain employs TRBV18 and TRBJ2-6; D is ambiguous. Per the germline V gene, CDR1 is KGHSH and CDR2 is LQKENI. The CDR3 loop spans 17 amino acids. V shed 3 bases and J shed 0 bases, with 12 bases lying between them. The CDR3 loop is CASSPLTTHSGANVLTF. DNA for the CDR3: TGTGCCAGCTCACCCTTAACAACCCACTCTGGGGCCAACGTCCTGACTTTC.

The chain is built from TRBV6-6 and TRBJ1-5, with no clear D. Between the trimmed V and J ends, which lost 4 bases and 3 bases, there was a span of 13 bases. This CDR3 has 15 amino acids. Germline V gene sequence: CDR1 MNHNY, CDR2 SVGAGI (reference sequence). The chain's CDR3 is CASSSRGRSNQPQHF. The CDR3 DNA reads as TGTGCCAGCAGTTCCCGTGGGCGATCCAATCAGCCCCAGCATTTT.